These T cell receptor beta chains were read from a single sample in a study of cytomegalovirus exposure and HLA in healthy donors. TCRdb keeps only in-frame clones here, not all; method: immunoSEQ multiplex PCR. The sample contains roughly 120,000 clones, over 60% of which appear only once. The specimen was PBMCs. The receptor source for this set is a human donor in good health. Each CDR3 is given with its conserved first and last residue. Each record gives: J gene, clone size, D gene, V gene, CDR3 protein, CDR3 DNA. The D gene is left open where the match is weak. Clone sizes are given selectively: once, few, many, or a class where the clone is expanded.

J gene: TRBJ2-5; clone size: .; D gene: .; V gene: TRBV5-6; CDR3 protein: CASSIQDRETQYF; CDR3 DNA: TGTGCCAGCAGCATACAGGACCGGGAGACCCAGTACTTC
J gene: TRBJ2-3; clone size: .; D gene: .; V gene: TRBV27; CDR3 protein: CASSLSFGATDTQYF; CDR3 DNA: TGTGCCAGCAGTTTATCTTTTGGAGCCACAGATACGCAGTATTTT
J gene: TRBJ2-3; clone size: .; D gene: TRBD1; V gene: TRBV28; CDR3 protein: CASSFGTTGLEADTQYF; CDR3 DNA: TGTGCCAGCAGTTTCGGTACGACAGGGTTGGAGGCAGATACGCAGTATTTT
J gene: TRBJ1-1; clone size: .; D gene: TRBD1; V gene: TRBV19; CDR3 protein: CASTRQGFMNTEAFF; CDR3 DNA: TGTGCCAGCACAAGACAGGGGTTCATGAACACTGAAGCTTTCTTT
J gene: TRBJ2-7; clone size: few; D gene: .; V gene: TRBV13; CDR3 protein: CASSSQVTSEQYF; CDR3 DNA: TGTGCCAGCAGCTCCCAGGTAACTTCGGAACAGTACTTC
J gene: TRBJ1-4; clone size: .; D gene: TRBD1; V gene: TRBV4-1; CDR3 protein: CASSQTGTGTNEKLFF; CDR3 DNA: TGCGCCAGCAGCCAAACAGGGACAGGGACCAATGAAAAACTGTTTTTT
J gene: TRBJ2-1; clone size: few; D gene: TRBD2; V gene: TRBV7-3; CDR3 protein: CASSLGEGLAGGNSYNEQFF; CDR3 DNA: TGTGCCAGCAGCTTAGGTGAAGGTCTAGCGGGAGGGAACTCCTACAATGAGCAGTTCTTC
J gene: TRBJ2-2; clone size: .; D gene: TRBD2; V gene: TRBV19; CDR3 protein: CASSSPTSGKGELFF; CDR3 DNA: TGTGCCAGTAGTTCCCCCACTAGCGGGAAGGGGGAGCTGTTTTTT
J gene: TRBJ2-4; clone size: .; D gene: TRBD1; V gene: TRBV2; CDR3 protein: CASSADRGGLNIQYF; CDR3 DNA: TGTGCCAGCAGTGCGGACAGGGGTGGTCTAAACATTCAGTACTTC
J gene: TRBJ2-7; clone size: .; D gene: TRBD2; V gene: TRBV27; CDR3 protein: CASSFIAGYEQYF; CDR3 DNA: TGTGCCAGCAGTTTTATAGCGGGCTACGAGCAGTACTTC
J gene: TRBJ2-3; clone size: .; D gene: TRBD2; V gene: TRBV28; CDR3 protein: CASSSRLAGATDTQYF; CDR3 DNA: TGTGCCAGCAGCTCCCGACTAGCGGGAGCCACAGATACGCAGTATTTT
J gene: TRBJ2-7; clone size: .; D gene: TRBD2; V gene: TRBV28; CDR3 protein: CASSLGGDASYEQYF; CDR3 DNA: TGTGCCAGCAGTTTGGGGGGGGACGCCTCCTACGAGCAGTACTTC
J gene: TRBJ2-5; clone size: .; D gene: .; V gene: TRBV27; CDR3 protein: CASSLSERPGVDPYF; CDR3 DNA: TGTGCCAGCAGTTTAAGTGAGCGCCCGGGGGTAGACCCTTACTTC
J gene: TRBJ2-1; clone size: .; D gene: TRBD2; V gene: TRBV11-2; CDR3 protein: CASRSLAGALSSYNEQFF; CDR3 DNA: TGTGCCAGCAGATCTCTAGCGGGAGCGCTGAGCTCCTACAATGAGCAGTTCTTC
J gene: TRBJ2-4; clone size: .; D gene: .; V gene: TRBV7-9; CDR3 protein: CASSLNPDRPTKNIQYF; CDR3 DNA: TGTGCCAGCAGCTTAAATCCCGACAGGCCAACCAAAAACATTCAGTACTTC
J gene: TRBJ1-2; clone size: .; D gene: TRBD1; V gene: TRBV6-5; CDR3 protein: CASRFDRGGYTF; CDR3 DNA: TGTGCCAGCAGGTTCGACAGGGGCGGCTACACCTTC
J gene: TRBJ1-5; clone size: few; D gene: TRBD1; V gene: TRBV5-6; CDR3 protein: CASSRIGTGYQPQHF; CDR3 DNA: TGTGCCAGCAGCCGGATCGGGACAGGATATCAGCCCCAGCATTTT
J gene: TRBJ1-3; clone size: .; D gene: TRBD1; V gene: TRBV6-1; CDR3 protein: CASSEGQTGGNTIYF; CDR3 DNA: TGTGCCAGCAGTGAGGGACAGACAGGTGGAAACACCATATATTTT
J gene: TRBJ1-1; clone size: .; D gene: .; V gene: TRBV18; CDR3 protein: CASSFTGWSTEAFF; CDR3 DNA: TGTGCCAGCTCATTCACAGGGTGGAGCACTGAAGCTTTCTTT
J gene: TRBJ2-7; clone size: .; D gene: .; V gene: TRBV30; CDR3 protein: CAWTAGPPYEQYF; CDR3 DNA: TGTGCCTGGACGGCGGGACCTCCCTACGAGCAGTACTTC
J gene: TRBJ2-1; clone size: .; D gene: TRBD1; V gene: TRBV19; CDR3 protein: CASSAGQVLTNEQFF; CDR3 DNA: TGTGCCAGTAGTGCCGGACAGGTCCTCACCAATGAGCAGTTCTTC
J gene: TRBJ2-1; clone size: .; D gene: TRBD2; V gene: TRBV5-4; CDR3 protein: CASSPGGSSYNEQFF; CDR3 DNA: TGTGCCAGCAGCCCCGGCGGGAGCTCCTACAATGAGCAGTTCTTC
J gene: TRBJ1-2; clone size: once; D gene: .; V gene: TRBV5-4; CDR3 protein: CASSRPEDQGYSNYGYTF; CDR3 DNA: TGTGCCAGCAGCCGCCCGGAGGATCAGGGGTACTCTAACTATGGCTACACCTTC
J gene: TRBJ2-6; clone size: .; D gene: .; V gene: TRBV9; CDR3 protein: CASSGPRGSSGANVLTF; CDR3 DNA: TGTGCCAGCAGCGGACCCCGGGGGTCCTCTGGGGCCAACGTCCTGACTTTC
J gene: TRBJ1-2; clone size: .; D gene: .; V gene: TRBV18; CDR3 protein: CASSPPEYRGYGYTF; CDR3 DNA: TGTGCCAGCTCACCCCCCGAATATAGGGGCTATGGCTACACCTTC
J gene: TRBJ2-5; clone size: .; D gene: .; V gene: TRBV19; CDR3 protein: CASSTGQPYATQYF; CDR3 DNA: TGTGCCAGTAGTACTGGGCAGCCTTACGCGACCCAGTACTTC
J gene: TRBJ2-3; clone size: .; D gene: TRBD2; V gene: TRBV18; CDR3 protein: CASSPRGRADTQYF; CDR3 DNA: TGTGCCAGCTCACCACGGGGGAGGGCAGATACGCAGTATTTT
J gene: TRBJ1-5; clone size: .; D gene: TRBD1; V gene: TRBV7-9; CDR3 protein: CAVRGGAGNQPQHF; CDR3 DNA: TGTGCCGTAAGAGGGGGCGCGGGCAATCAGCCCCAGCATTTT
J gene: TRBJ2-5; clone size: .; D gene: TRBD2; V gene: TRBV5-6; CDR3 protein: CASSSGGGAWETQYF; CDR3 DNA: TGTGCCAGCAGCTCGGGGGGGGGCGCCTGGGAGACCCAGTACTTC
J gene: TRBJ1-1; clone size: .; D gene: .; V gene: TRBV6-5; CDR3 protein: CASSYSHQGLAGRAFF; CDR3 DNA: TGTGCCAGCAGTTACTCTCACCAGGGGCTGGCCGGCCGGGCTTTCTTT
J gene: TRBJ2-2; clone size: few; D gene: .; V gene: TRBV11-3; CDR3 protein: CASSPGFGQFANTGELFF; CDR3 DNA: TGTGCCAGCAGTCCGGGTTTCGGCCAGTTCGCGAACACCGGGGAGCTGTTTTTT
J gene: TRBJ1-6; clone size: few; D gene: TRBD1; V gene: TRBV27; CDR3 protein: CASSWGTGDSPLHF; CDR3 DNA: TGTGCCAGCAGTTGGGGAACAGGGGATTCACCCCTCCACTTT
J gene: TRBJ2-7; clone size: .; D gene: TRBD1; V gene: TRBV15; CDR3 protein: CATSRGDSYEQYF; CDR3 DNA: TGTGCCACCAGCAGGGGGGACAGCTACGAGCAGTACTTC
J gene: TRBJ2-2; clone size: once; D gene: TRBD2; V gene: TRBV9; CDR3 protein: CASSLGWGGTGELFF; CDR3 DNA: TGTGCCAGCAGCTTAGGGTGGGGGGGAACCGGGGAGCTGTTTTTT
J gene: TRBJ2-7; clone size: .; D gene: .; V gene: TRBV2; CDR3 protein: CASSNRRGYEQYF; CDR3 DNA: TGTGCCAGCAGCAATCGGAGGGGCTACGAGCAGTACTTC
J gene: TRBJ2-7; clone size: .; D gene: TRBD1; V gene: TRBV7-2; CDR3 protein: CASSLTPGQGSEQYF; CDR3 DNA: TGTGCCAGCAGCTTAACACCGGGACAGGGGAGCGAGCAGTACTTC
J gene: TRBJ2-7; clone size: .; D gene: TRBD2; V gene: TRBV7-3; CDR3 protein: CASSYGLAGIDEQYF; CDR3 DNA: TGTGCCAGCAGCTACGGACTAGCGGGAATCGACGAGCAGTACTTC
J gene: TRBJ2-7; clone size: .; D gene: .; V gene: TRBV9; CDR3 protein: CASSVVPGEQYF; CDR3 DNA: TGTGCCAGCAGCGTAGTACCGGGGGAGCAGTACTTC
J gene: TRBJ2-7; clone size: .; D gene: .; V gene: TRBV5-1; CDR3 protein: CASSTDTSAYEQYF; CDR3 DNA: TGCGCCAGCAGCACTGACACCTCAGCCTACGAGCAGTACTTC
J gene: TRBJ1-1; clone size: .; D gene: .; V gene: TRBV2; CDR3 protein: CASSASYTEAFF; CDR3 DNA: TGTGCCAGCAGTGCTAGTTACACTGAAGCTTTCTTT
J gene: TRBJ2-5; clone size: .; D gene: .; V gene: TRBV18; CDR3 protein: CASSPPGETQYF; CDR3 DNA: TGTGCCAGCTCACCGCCCGGGGAGACCCAGTACTTC
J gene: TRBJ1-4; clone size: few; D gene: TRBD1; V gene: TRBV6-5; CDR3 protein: CASSYGDRGEKLFF; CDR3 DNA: TGTGCCAGCAGTTACGGGGACAGGGGGGAAAAACTGTTTTTT
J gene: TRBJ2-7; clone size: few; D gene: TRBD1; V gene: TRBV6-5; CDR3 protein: CASSYSDRGYEQYF; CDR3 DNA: TGTGCCAGCAGTTACTCGGACAGGGGCTACGAGCAGTACTTC
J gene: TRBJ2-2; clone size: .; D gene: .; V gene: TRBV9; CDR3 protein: CANSPRRGSNTGELFF; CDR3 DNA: TGTGCCAACAGCCCCCGTCGGGGTTCGAACACCGGGGAGCTGTTTTTT
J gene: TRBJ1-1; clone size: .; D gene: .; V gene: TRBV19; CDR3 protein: CASSIRPDMNTEAFF; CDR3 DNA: TGTGCCAGTAGTATAAGGCCGGACATGAACACTGAAGCTTTCTTT
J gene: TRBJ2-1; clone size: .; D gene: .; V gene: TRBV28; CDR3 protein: CASSPFGRGGNNEQFF; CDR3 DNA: TGTGCCAGCAGTCCATTTGGCAGGGGTGGTAACAATGAGCAGTTCTTC
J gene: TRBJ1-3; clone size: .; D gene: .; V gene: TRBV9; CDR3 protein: CASSEQEIGVLGNTIYF; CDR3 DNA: TGTGCCAGCAGCGAGCAGGAAATCGGGGTGTTGGGAAACACCATATATTTT
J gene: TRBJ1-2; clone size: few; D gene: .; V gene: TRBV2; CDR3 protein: CASSESGSQYYGYTF; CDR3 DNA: TGTGCCAGCAGTGAGTCGGGGAGCCAATACTATGGCTACACCTTC
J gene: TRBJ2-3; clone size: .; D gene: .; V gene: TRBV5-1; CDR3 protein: CASSLEPQGDTQYF; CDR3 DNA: TGCGCCAGCAGCTTGGAACCCCAGGGGGATACGCAGTATTTT
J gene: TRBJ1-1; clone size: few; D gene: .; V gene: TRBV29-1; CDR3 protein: CSVLGGGLNTEAFF; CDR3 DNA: TGCAGCGTCTTGGGGGGGGGCTTGAACACTGAAGCTTTCTTT
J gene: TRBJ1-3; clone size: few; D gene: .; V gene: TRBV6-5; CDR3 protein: CASRPTIGDTIYF; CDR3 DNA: TGTGCCAGCCGACCAACGATAGGGGACACCATATATTTT